Sequencing of this TCR beta chain was carried out in a study of blood T cells in healthy people across ages. Study conclusions and caveats: Changes seen in expanded clonotypes were possibly confounded by donor CMV status left unknown.

Next came a second PCR, run for about 6 to 11 cycles, which used a sample-barcoded 5' primer along with a J-beta primer mix. CDR3-containing paired-end reads numbering at least 2.5 million came from each sample. From the 5' RACE reads, TCRdb called clonotypes with MiXCR, one entry per CDR3 protein. The table shows hundreds of thousands of distinct CDR3 sequences, with 58% occurring only once. The CDR3 length is 16 residues. Trimming removed 3 bases at V and 0 bases at J, with 9 bases between. CDR1 MGHRA and CDR2 YSYEKL come from the germline V gene. On this clonotype: What it recognizes is unknown.

This sequence originates from a man aged 25-45 years in good health. J is TRBJ2-6 and V is TRBV4-1; D may be TRBD2 (6 bases). Sequenced: blood. CDR3 loop: CASSHGGISGANVLTF. As DNA, the CDR3 is TGCGCCAGCAGCCATGGGGGGATCTCTGGGGCCAACGTCCTGACTTTC.